What follows describes a single T cell receptor (beta chain). Antigen specificity is unknown. A read error is possible here, since a much larger clone lies one base away. The authors deemed Graves' hyperthyroidism stable absent ophthalmopathy progression within 18 months. This record belongs to a study of T cells in Graves' hyperthyroidism and ophthalmopathy. About the study: Specimen type is peripheral blood, collected at initial diagnosis prior to any treatment.

It was RNA transcripts that yielded the amplified TCR beta CDR3 regions. During a first-round RT-PCR of the TCR CDR3, the HTBI primer set was used. TCRdb processed the multiplex PCR reads anew with MiXCR; each CDR3 protein has one entry. The sample consists of around 340,000 distinct CDR3 sequences, over 20% of them appearing once. Overall study results and limits: Most thyroid clonotypes expanded above 0.001 were also detected in blood. Before onset, by a median of approximately 6.8 months, the model predicted ophthalmopathy.

The CDR3 contains 13 residues. Trimming pared 3 bases from V and 5 bases from J, leaving 10 bases between. Germline V gene data show CDR1 as LGHDT and CDR2 as YNNKEL (reference sequence). The specimen was blood. The chain has TRBV3-1 and TRBJ2-5; D gene uncertain. The source of this sequence is a woman in her forties or fifties with Graves' hyperthyroidism. CDR3 nucleotides: TGTGCCAGCAGCCAGAGACCGGTGGAGACCCAGTACTTC. This sequence encodes CASSQRPVETQYF.